The 31 T cell receptor beta chains below come from one sample, sequenced in a study of T cells in Graves' hyperthyroidism and ophthalmopathy. TCR beta CDR3 regions were amplified from RNA transcripts. First-round RT-PCR with HTBI primers amplified the TCR CDR3 region. TCRdb passed the multiplex PCR reads through MiXCR, listing each CDR3 protein once. The sample lists 280,000 or so distinct CDR3 sequences; less than 30% were seen once. The sequenced sample consisted of blood. Every receptor here comes from a man between 40 and 49 years old with Graves' hyperthyroidism that later progressed to Graves' ophthalmopathy.

This clonotype was seen at least ten times. The V gene is TRBV7-9, the J gene TRBJ2-2; D unclear. The CDR3 sequence is 14 residues long. The V and J ends lost 0 bases and 0 bases respectively, with 2 bases between them. Germline V gene sequence: CDR1 SEHNR, CDR2 FQNEAQ (reference sequence). The CDR3 sequence is CASSLATNTGELFF. For the CDR3, the DNA is TGTGCCAGCAGCTTAGCTACGAACACCGGGGAGCTGTTTTTT.

This clonotype was found many times. This chain links TRBV2 with TRBJ2-2; D possibly corresponds to TRBD2 (7 bases). The V and J ends lost 4 bases and 6 bases respectively, with 12 bases between them. The CDR3 is 14 amino acids. Germline CDR1 and CDR2: SNHLY and FYNNEI. CDR3 in amino acids: CASSGGGGAGELFF. CDR3 sequence (DNA): TGTGCCAGCAGTGGCGGGGGCGGAGCCGGGGAGCTGTTTTTT.

The rearrangement joins TRBV18 to TRBJ2-7, with a possible D match to TRBD1 (5 bases). The V and J ends lost 2 bases and 5 bases respectively, with 10 bases between them. The CDR3 length is 13 residues. Germline-derived CDR1 and CDR2 are KGHSH and LQKENI. CDR3 DNA sequence: TGTGCCAGCTCACCAAGAGGCAGGGACGAGCAGTACTTC. It yields the protein CASSPRGRDEQYF.

V usage is TRBV20-1 and J usage is TRBJ1-1, with TRBD1 identical over 7 bases. CDR3 length: 12 residues. In germline, CDR1 is DFQATT, CDR2 SNEGSKA (reference sequence). With 3 bases clipped from V and 4 bases from J, the junction kept 2 bases outside the gene matches. The CDR3 coding sequence is TGCAGTGCTAGGACAGGGTTCACTGAAGCTTTCTTT. Its protein is CSARTGFTEAFF.

This clonotype was counted only a few times. The chain recombines TRBV28 with TRBJ2-7; no reliable D call. The V end was cut by 8 bases, the J end by 3 bases, with 11 bases between. Germline CDR1 and CDR2: MDHEN and SYDVKM. The CDR3 is 12 residues long. The CDR3 nucleotides are TGTGCCAGCCGAAAGGTTAACTACGAGCAGTACTTC. This encodes CASRKVNYEQYF.

This clonotype was observed at least ten times. The rearrangement uses TRBV6-5 and TRBJ2-6; D gene ambiguous. CDR3 length: 15 amino acids. V dropped 0 bases and J dropped 0 bases, with 3 bases sitting between them. Germline CDR1 reads MNHEY; CDR2 reads SVGAGI. The CDR3 nucleotides are TGTGCCAGCAGTTACTCTAGCTCTGGGGCCAACGTCCTGACTTTC. The encoded protein is CASSYSSSGANVLTF.

At least ten counts were recorded for this clonotype. One junction end disagrees with the germline gene, perhaps due to a read error. The rearrangement joins TRBV7-9 to TRBJ1-1; D uncertain. Germline V lookup: CDR1 SEHNR, CDR2 FQNEAQ (reference sequence). CDR3 size: 12 residues. CDR3 nucleotides: TGTGCCGGCAGCTTACTTGGGGAGGAAGCTTTCTTT. Translating it yields CAGSLLGEEAFF.

This clonotype was observed at least ten times. The chain has TRBV30 and TRBJ1-6; D unclear. CDR1 and CDR2 (germline): GTSNPN, SVGIG (reference sequence). The CDR3 is 13 amino acids. Trimming took off 2 bases at V and 10 bases at J, with 12 bases between the two ends. CDR3 region: CAWSFMTRSPLHF. CDR3 coding DNA: TGTGCCTGGAGTTTCATGACGCGATCACCCCTCCACTTT.

The sample holds many counts of this clonotype. This chain uses TRBV6-4 with TRBJ1-1; 9 nucleotides agree with TRBD1. Trimming at V came to 11 bases and at J to 0 bases, leaving 10 bases not matched to a gene. The length of the CDR3 is 15 residues. Germline assignment: CDR1 MRHNA and CDR2 SNTAGT. The CDR3: CAGGTGRPLNTEAFF. For the CDR3, the DNA is TGTGCCGGAGGGACAGGGCGCCCCTTGAACACTGAAGCTTTCTTT.

Only one count was recorded for this clonotype. The J gene is TRBJ1-1, the V gene TRBV7-2; D perhaps matches TRBD1 (6 bases). This CDR3 contains 14 residues. V was pared by 6 bases and J by 5 bases, with 16 bases between. Germline V lookup: CDR1 SGHTA, CDR2 FQGNSA. The CDR3 reads CASRKLQGWTEAFF. CDR3 in DNA: TGTGCCAGCAGAAAATTACAGGGTTGGACTGAAGCTTTCTTT.

This clonotype was counted at least ten times. A much larger clone differs from this one at a single base, so this may be a read error. The chain employs TRBV19 and TRBJ2-5; D gene uncertain. The CDR3 is 11 residues long. CDR1 LNHDA and CDR2 SQIVND come from the germline V gene (reference sequence). CDR3 sequence (DNA): TGTGCCAGTGGTATGGAGGAGACCCAGTACTTC. Its protein product is CASGMEETQYF.

This clonotype was detected ten times or more. V and J are TRBV11-2 and TRBJ2-7; tentative D call: TRBD2 (6 bases). The CDR3 covers 15 residues. The V end lost 0 bases, the J end lost 4 bases, and 13 bases lay between the germline ends. In germline, CDR1 is SGHAT, CDR2 FQNNGV. CDR3 sequence: CASSLEGGVRYEQYF. DNA for the CDR3: TGTGCCAGCAGCTTAGAGGGGGGAGTGAGATACGAGCAGTACTTC.

This clonotype was counted ten times or more. The chain has TRBV7-8 and TRBJ2-7, with D possibly matching TRBD1 (5 bases). The V and J ends lost 1 base and 7 bases respectively, with 11 bases between them. CDR1 and CDR2 from the germline V gene are SGHVS and FQNEAQ. The CDR3 extends over 13 amino acids. CDR3 in amino acids: CASSLVGPREQYF. CDR3 in DNA: TGTGCCAGCAGCTTAGTGGGGCCGCGGGAGCAGTACTTC.

This clonotype was recorded many times. V is TRBV6-5 and J is TRBJ1-2, with D maybe TRBD1 (5 bases). CDR1 MNHEY and CDR2 SVGAGI come from the germline V gene. This CDR3 comprises 15 residues. Trimming stripped 6 bases from V and 8 bases from J, with 22 bases between. CDR3 residues: CASSPIGDRSWGYTF. The CDR3 DNA sequence: TGTGCCAGCAGCCCAATCGGGGACCGATCTTGGGGCTACACCTTC.

The chain is built from TRBV12-3 or TRBV12-4 and TRBJ2-2, with TRBD1 matching over 9 bases. J lost 3 bases, V lost 7 bases, and 3 bases had no gene match. The CDR3 totals 14 residues. In DNA form, the CDR3 reads TGTGCCAGCACCTGGACAGGGGACACCGGGGAGCTGTTTTTT. As protein: CASTWTGDTGELFF.

This clonotype was found many times. This chain connects TRBV12-3 or TRBV12-4 to TRBJ2-2; TRBD2 matches at 8 bases. V shed 6 bases and J 5 bases; nucleotides not matched to a gene: 8. The CDR3 totals 15 residues. CDR3 sequence reads: CASRGRRGVTGELFF. The CDR3 DNA is TGTGCCAGCAGGGGTCGGCGGGGGGTTACCGGGGAGCTGTTTTTT.

This clonotype was seen at least ten times. The chain recombines TRBV3-1 with TRBJ2-7, with D possibly TRBD1 on 6 matching bases. Germline V CDR1 and CDR2: LGHDT, YNNKEL (reference sequence). Between the trimmed V and J ends, which lost 3 bases and 3 bases, there was a span of 24 bases. The CDR3 is made up of 18 amino acids. CDR3 sequence (DNA): TGTGCCAGCAGCCACGTACCGAAACAGAAGACAGGAGGCTACGAGCAGTACTTC. Protein sequence: CASSHVPKQKTGGYEQYF.

This clonotype was observed many times. The V call is TRBV12-3 or TRBV12-4, the J call TRBJ1-1; D might be TRBD1 (5 bases). Between the trimmed V and J ends, which lost 3 bases and 3 bases, there was a span of 11 bases. The CDR3 contains 14 residues. The CDR3: CASSFRGWDTEAFF. DNA of the CDR3: TGTGCCAGCAGTTTTAGGGGCTGGGACACTGAAGCTTTCTTT.

This clonotype has a count of ten or more. The V and J genes are TRBV12-3 or TRBV12-4 and TRBJ1-5; no clear D gene. The CDR3 runs 13 residues. The V end was cut by 1 base, the J end by 0 bases, with 1 base between. CDR3 sequence (DNA): TGTGCCAGCAGTTTAGGTAGCAATCAGCCCCAGCATTTT. This codes for CASSLGSNQPQHF.

This clonotype was seen many times. This sequence joins TRBV29-1 and TRBJ1-2, with D possibly matching TRBD1 (6 bases). The germline V gene encodes CDR1 SQVTM and CDR2 ANQGSEA. Trimming removed 4 bases from V and 2 bases from J, with 8 bases in between. The length of the CDR3 is 12 residues. CDR3 sequence (DNA): TGCAGCGTTGTAGGGGGGAACTATGGCTACACCTTC. This codes for CSVVGGNYGYTF. Based on the CDR3 plus reference TRBV29-1 and TRBJ1-2, the full variable domain is SAVISQKPSRDICQRGTSLTIQCQVDSQVTMMFWYRQQPGQSLTLIATANQGSEATYESGFVIDKFPISRPNLTFSTLTVSNMSPEDSSIYLCSVVGGNYGYTFGSGTRLTVV.

This clonotype was seen many times. The chain joins TRBV27 to TRBJ2-2; D perhaps matches TRBD2 (6 bases). Trimming took 0 bases from V and 5 from J, leaving 22 bases between them. CDR1 is MNHEY and CDR2 is SMNVEV in the germline V gene (reference sequence). This CDR3 has 19 amino acids. The chain's CDR3 is CASSLSSLWAGIKTGELFF. CDR3 nucleotides: TGTGCCAGCAGTTTATCCTCTCTATGGGCGGGAATCAAGACCGGGGAGCTGTTTTTT.

There are many counts of this clonotype. This chain links TRBV28 with TRBJ2-5, with D hard to call. Deletions cut 2 bases from V and 1 base from J, with 14 bases between. Germline V CDR1 and CDR2: MDHEN, SYDVKM. The length of the CDR3 is 16 residues. CDR3 residues: CASSLPLGPSQETQYF. DNA of the CDR3: TGTGCCAGCAGTTTACCCCTCGGACCGTCCCAAGAGACCCAGTACTTC.

The CDR3 is CASSELGPSYEQYF. DNA of the CDR3: TGTGCCAGCAGTGAATTGGGACCCTCCTACGAGCAGTACTTC. The chain recombines TRBV6-1 with TRBJ2-7; D tentatively reads TRBD1 or TRBD2 (5 bases each). Per germline, CDR1 MNHNS and CDR2 SASEGT. The V end lost 2 bases, the J end lost 0 bases, and 8 bases lay between the germline ends. This CDR3 is 14 amino acids long.

The chain employs TRBV4-2 and TRBJ2-5; 9 nucleotides align to TRBD2. V gave up 0 bases and J gave up 2 bases; unmatched junction bases: 4. The CDR3 is made up of 16 amino acids. Germline CDR1 reads LGHNA; CDR2 reads YNFKEQ. The CDR3 here is CASSQERSGRQETQYF. CDR3 DNA: TGTGCCAGCAGCCAAGAACGGAGCGGGAGGCAAGAGACCCAGTACTTC.

This clonotype was observed many times. The CDR3 region is CASSVVRGPNYEQYF. CDR3 nucleotides: TGTGCCAGCAGCGTAGTTCGGGGCCCAAACTACGAGCAGTACTTC. The V gene is TRBV9, the J gene TRBJ2-7; either TRBD1 or TRBD2 may fit D (5 bases each). Deletions cut 0 bases from V and 3 bases from J, with 13 bases between. The CDR3 runs 15 residues. Per germline, CDR1 SGDLS and CDR2 YYNGEE.

V usage is TRBV28 and J usage is TRBJ1-1, with D unresolved. Trimming cost V 4 bases and J 7 bases, with 16 bases left between them. Germline CDR1 MDHEN, CDR2 SYDVKM. This CDR3 has 14 residues. The CDR3 loop is CASSSWTAANEAFF. CDR3 in DNA: TGTGCCAGCAGTTCCTGGACCGCGGCCAATGAAGCTTTCTTT.

This clonotype was recorded only once. V usage is TRBV12-3 or TRBV12-4 and J usage is TRBJ1-2; perhaps TRBD1 as D (6 bases). The CDR3 runs to 15 residues. With 9 bases removed from V and 1 base from J, the gap between germline ends came to 18 bases. CDR3 sequence: CASTEGQHLNYGYTF. The CDR3 nucleotides are TGTGCCAGTACAGAGGGACAACACCTTAACTATGGCTACACCTTC.

This clonotype was seen many times. The V gene is TRBV19, the J gene TRBJ1-1; D not resolved. The length of the CDR3 is 14 residues. Per the germline V gene, CDR1 is LNHDA and CDR2 is SQIVND (reference sequence). The V gene lost 6 bases and the J gene lost 0 bases, with 11 bases spanning the gap. The CDR3 coding sequence is TGTGCCAGTAGGCCTAGAGGCATGAACACTGAAGCTTTCTTT. It translates to CASRPRGMNTEAFF.

This clonotype was seen many times. J is TRBJ2-2 and V is TRBV10-1, with D possibly TRBD1 on 5 matching bases. CDR3 length: 14 residues. Trimming shortened V by 6 bases and J by 6 bases, and 14 bases separated the two germline ends. The germline V gene encodes CDR1 WNHNN and CDR2 SYGVQD (reference sequence). The CDR3 here is CASRGQGRPGELFF. Here the CDR3 DNA reads TGCGCCAGCAGGGGGCAGGGAAGACCCGGGGAGCTGTTTTTT.

This clonotype has ten or more counts. At one end the junction does not follow the germline gene, possibly because of a read error. The rearrangement uses TRBV29-1 and TRBJ2-5; a possible D gene is TRBD1 (6 bases). The CDR3 sequence is 15 residues long. The germline V gene encodes CDR1 SQVTM and CDR2 ANQGSEA. CDR3 protein: CSAEPSGQRKETQYF. For the CDR3, the DNA is TGCAGCGCTGAACCCTCTGGACAGAGAAAAGAGACCCAGTACTTC.

The chain is built from TRBV6-1 and TRBJ2-4; TRBD2 matches 13 bases. Trimming removed 8 bases from V and 0 bases from J; junction bases left unmatched: 4. Germline lookup yields CDR1 MNHNS and CDR2 SASEGT. The CDR3 spans 16 residues. The DNA of the CDR3 is TGTGCCAGCCGACTAGCGGGGGGTCTAGCCAAAAACATTCAGTACTTC. The encoded protein is CASRLAGGLAKNIQYF.